Shown below are 30 T cell receptor beta chains from a single sample sequenced in a study of siplizumab effects on memory and regulatory T cells. This table comes from immunoSEQ multiplex PCR, and its TCRdb copy is limited to in-frame clones, with some not included. Of tens of thousands of clones listed, roughly 97% are singletons. The sequenced sample was naive CD8+ T cells sorted from blood. The origin of the receptors is a human donor in good health.

The rearrangement joins TRBV15 to TRBJ2-7; D could derive from TRBD1 or TRBD2 (5 bases each). Trimming stripped 5 bases from V and 6 bases from J, with 14 bases between. This CDR3 has 13 amino acids. Germline-derived CDR1 and CDR2 are LNHNV and YYDKDF (reference sequence). CDR3 amino acids: CATSPPRGGEQYF. In nucleotides, the CDR3 is TGTGCCACCAGCCCACCGAGGGGTGGCGAGCAGTACTTC.

The chain recombines TRBV5-1 with TRBJ2-1, with TRBD1 matching 7 bases. Germline CDR1 reads SGHRS; CDR2 reads YFSETQ. V lost 0 bases to trimming and J lost 4 bases; unmatched junction nucleotides: 7. The CDR3 runs to 16 residues. CDR3 loop: CASSLESGTAYNEQFF. Here the CDR3 DNA reads TGCGCCAGCAGCTTGGAGTCCGGGACAGCGTACAATGAGCAGTTCTTC. Full variable domain (missing parts from reference TRBV5-1 and TRBJ2-1): KAGVTQTPRYLIKTRGQQVTLSCSPISGHRSVSWYQQTPGQGLQFLFEYFSETQRNKGNFPGRFSGRQFSNSRSEMNVSTLELGDSALYLCASSLESGTAYNEQFFGPGTRLTVL.

This rearrangement joins TRBV10-3 to TRBJ2-1, with unresolved D. Germline lookup yields CDR1 ENHRY and CDR2 SYGVKD. The CDR3 spans 13 residues. V lost 3 bases and J 7 bases, leaving 10 bases between the germline ends. Written as DNA, the CDR3 is TGTGCCATCAGTGATATTGAAGGGAATGAGCAGTTCTTC. It yields the protein CAISDIEGNEQFF.

This clone was detected only once. This chain joins TRBV19 and TRBJ2-7; weak D call: TRBD1 (6 bases). This CDR3 is 13 amino acids long. Germline V CDR1 and CDR2: LNHDA, SQIVND (reference sequence). Trimming left V 7 bases short and J 7 bases short, with 17 bases between. CDR3 bases: TGTGCCAGTACCCCGGACAGCCGTACTGAGCAGTACTTC. Translated, it gives CASTPDSRTEQYF.

The chain joins TRBV19 to TRBJ1-2; D might be TRBD1 (5 bases). Between the trimmed V and J ends, which lost 7 bases and 2 bases, there was a span of 8 bases. CDR1 is LNHDA and CDR2 is SQIVND in the germline V gene (reference sequence). This CDR3 has 12 amino acids. CDR3 DNA: TGTGCCAGTATTGAGGGGAACTATGGCTACACCTTC. Protein: CASIEGNYGYTF.

The CDR3 protein is CASSIQGDTEAFF. In DNA form, the CDR3 reads TGTGCCAGTAGTATACAGGGGGACACTGAAGCTTTCTTT. V is TRBV19 and J is TRBJ1-1; TRBD1 matches at 7 bases. The CDR3 totals 13 residues. After removal of 2 bases from V and 3 bases from J, the junction contained 0 bases not matched to a gene. Germline-derived CDR1 and CDR2 are LNHDA and SQIVND (reference sequence).

The chain employs TRBV29-1 and TRBJ1-1, with no clear D. This CDR3 region has 11 residues. V shed 4 bases and J shed 2 bases, with 5 bases lying between them. The V gene's germline CDR1 is SQVTM and CDR2 ANQGSEA. The CDR3 region has the DNA TGCAGCGTTGCGATAAACACTGAAGCTTTCTTT. As protein: CSVAINTEAFF.

The chain joins TRBV27 to TRBJ1-6, with 8 bases fitting TRBD1. V was clipped by 3 bases and J by 9 bases; unmatched bases: 4. Germline V gene lookup returns CDR1 MNHEY and CDR2 SMNVEV (reference sequence). The CDR3 consists of 14 residues. The CDR3 region is CASSFNRGFSPLHF. In DNA, the CDR3 is TGTGCCAGCAGTTTCAACAGGGGGTTTTCACCCCTCCACTTT.

V gene TRBV19 combines with J gene TRBJ2-7; D remains ambiguous. The CDR3 loop spans 13 amino acids. CDR1 is LNHDA and CDR2 is SQIVND in the germline V gene (reference sequence). V dropped 6 bases and J dropped 2 bases, with 11 bases sitting between them. CDR3 DNA: TGTGCCAGTAGCCCGGACGGAGCCTACGAGCAGTACTTC. Translated, it gives CASSPDGAYEQYF.

This chain joins TRBV5-6 and TRBJ1-4; D remains unclear. Germline assignment: CDR1 SGHDT and CDR2 YYEEEE. V lost 3 bases, J lost 5 bases, and 11 bases lay in between. The CDR3 has 14 amino acids. The CDR3 DNA reads as TGTGCCAGCAGCTCGGCCTTGTCGAATGAAAAACTGTTTTTT. Protein sequence: CASSSALSNEKLFF.

The chain combines TRBV5-4 with TRBJ2-3, with 9 nucleotides matching TRBD2. In germline, CDR1 is SGHNT, CDR2 YYREEE (reference sequence). The ends lost 4 bases at V and 2 bases at J; junction bases unmatched: 8. CDR3 length: 16 amino acids. The CDR3, as DNA: TGTGCCAGCAGCGAGGCTGCGGGGGGGCTCACAGATACGCAGTATTTT. It encodes CASSEAAGGLTDTQYF.

The chain recombines TRBV13 with TRBJ2-2; D possibly corresponds to TRBD2 (7 bases). Germline CDR1 and CDR2: PRHDT and FYEKMQ (reference sequence). The CDR3 totals 16 residues. Trimming removed 6 bases at V and 6 bases at J, with 20 bases between. CDR3 protein: CASRFTSGGAAGELFF. In nucleotides, the CDR3 is TGTGCCAGCAGGTTTACGTCGGGGGGCGCGGCCGGGGAGCTGTTTTTT.

The chain links TRBV4-1 to TRBJ1-1; 12 nucleotides align to TRBD1. The CDR3 runs 14 residues. Germline V CDR1 and CDR2: MGHRA, YSYEKL. J gave up 7 bases and V 3 bases, and 3 bases lay outside the gene matches. CDR3: CASSQGQGAVEAFF. The CDR3 coding sequence is TGCGCCAGCAGCCAGGGACAGGGGGCAGTTGAAGCTTTCTTT.

This chain links TRBV4-1 with TRBJ2-7; D may match TRBD1 or TRBD2 (5 bases each). Per germline, CDR1 MGHRA and CDR2 YSYEKL. The CDR3 is made up of 15 amino acids. Deletions cut 4 bases from V and 0 bases from J, with 13 bases between. The CDR3 DNA reads TGCGCCAGCAGCCTTACCGGGACCCCCTCCTACGAGCAGTACTTC. Its translation is CASSLTGTPSYEQYF.

The CDR3 DNA is TGTGCCAGCAGTTTATCAGGGGCTGGAAACACCATATATTTT. Translating it yields CASSLSGAGNTIYF. V gene TRBV27 combines with J gene TRBJ1-3, with D perhaps TRBD1 (5 bases). CDR1 is MNHEY and CDR2 is SMNVEV in the germline V gene (reference sequence). The V and J ends lost 0 bases and 2 bases respectively, with 5 bases between them. The CDR3 is 14 residues long.

The rearrangement joins TRBV4-1 to TRBJ1-1, with D possibly being TRBD1 (5 bases). CDR3 length: 13 amino acids. Germline CDR1 reads MGHRA; CDR2 reads YSYEKL. The germline V and J ends were trimmed by 6 bases and 5 bases, with 13 bases remaining between them. The CDR3 DNA follows: TGCGCCAGCAGTCTGGGGCGAGAGACTGAAGCTTTCTTT. Protein sequence: CASSLGRETEAFF.

In its sample, this clone was seen once. The gene calls are TRBV5-6 and TRBJ2-2; D uncertain. Trimming removed 5 bases from V and 3 bases from J, with 14 bases in between. The length of the CDR3 is 15 residues. The germline CDR1 and CDR2 sequences are SGHDT and YYEEEE. The CDR3 spells CASSSKGVDTGELFF. DNA for the CDR3: TGTGCCAGCAGTTCAAAGGGTGTGGACACCGGGGAGCTGTTTTTT.

This sequence joins TRBV9 and TRBJ2-3, with D possibly being TRBD2 (7 bases). Trimming pared 0 bases from V and 4 bases from J, leaving 15 bases between. This CDR3 contains 16 residues. Germline loops: CDR1 SGDLS, CDR2 YYNGEE. The CDR3 DNA is TGTGCCAGCAGCGTAGGAGGGGACGGGGGGCCAGATACGCAGTATTTT. Its translation: CASSVGGDGGPDTQYF.

The chain has TRBV4-3 and TRBJ1-1; tentatively, D is TRBD1 (5 bases). The V end was cut by 0 bases, the J end by 4 bases, with 12 bases between. The CDR3 extends over 15 amino acids. From germline, CDR1 is LGHNA and CDR2 YSLEER. DNA of the CDR3: TGCGCCAGCAGCCAAGATCAGTTGGGGGGCACTGAAGCTTTCTTT. As protein: CASSQDQLGGTEAFF.

This sequence joins TRBV30 and TRBJ1-1; 8 bases are shared with TRBD1. CDR3 length equals 18 residues. From germline, CDR1 is GTSNPN and CDR2 SVGIG (reference sequence). Germline trimming cut 0 bases from V and 3 bases from J; bases unmatched to any gene: 15. The CDR3 DNA sequence: TGTGCCTGGAGTGTACTGTTAGGGGCAGGGGGCCTGGACACTGAAGCTTTCTTT. The encoded protein is CAWSVLLGAGGLDTEAFF.

The chain combines TRBV5-1 with TRBJ1-2; 9 nucleotides match TRBD1. CDR1 and CDR2 (germline): SGHRS, YFSETQ. This CDR3 is 14 amino acids long. The V and J ends lost 0 bases and 8 bases, in that order; junction bases with no gene match: 5. The CDR3 here is CASSLEGTGTGYTF. CDR3 in DNA: TGCGCCAGCAGCTTGGAAGGGACAGGGACCGGCTACACCTTC. The full variable domain, rest sourced from reference TRBV5-1 and TRBJ1-2, is KAGVTQTPRYLIKTRGQQVTLSCSPISGHRSVSWYQQTPGQGLQFLFEYFSETQRNKGNFPGRFSGRQFSNSRSEMNVSTLELGDSALYLCASSLEGTGTGYTFGSGTRLTVV.

The V gene is TRBV4-1, the J gene TRBJ2-7; D is undetermined. The CDR3 consists of 14 residues. Deletions cut 1 base from V and 5 bases from J, with 12 bases between. CDR1 MGHRA and CDR2 YSYEKL come from the germline V gene. CDR3 nucleotides: TGCGCCAGCAGCCAAGCCGCTTCAGGTAACGAGCAGTACTTC. It encodes CASSQAASGNEQYF.

Details on this clone: An end of the junction differs from the germline gene, which may be a read error. The gene calls are TRBV2 and TRBJ2-3; 7 bases line up with TRBD2. From germline, CDR1 is SNHLY and CDR2 FYNNEI. This CDR3 has 11 residues. CDR3 sequence (DNA): TGTGCCGCGACTAGCACTGATACGCAGTATTTT. Translated, it gives CAATSTDTQYF.

The gene calls are TRBV7-9 and TRBJ2-1, with 12 bases identical to TRBD2. Germline V lookup: CDR1 SEHNR, CDR2 FQNEAQ (reference sequence). V gave up 4 bases and J gave up 3 bases; unmatched junction bases: 7. The CDR3 has 17 amino acids. The CDR3 bases are TGTGCCAGCAGCTACATGAGGACTAGCGGGGACTACAATGAGCAGTTCTTC. Translation: CASSYMRTSGDYNEQFF.

This clone has just one count. The chain couples TRBV28 to TRBJ1-1; no firm D call. The CDR3 has 13 residues. From germline, CDR1 is MDHEN and CDR2 SYDVKM. The V end lost 8 bases, the J end lost 0 bases, and 10 bases lay between the germline ends. The CDR3 is CASLSYMNTEAFF. The CDR3 DNA reads TGTGCCAGCCTGAGTTATATGAACACTGAAGCTTTCTTT.

This clone was detected only once. The chain combines TRBV5-1 with TRBJ2-3; the D gene could be TRBD1 or TRBD2 (5 bases each). The CDR3 covers 15 residues. The V end lost 4 bases, the J end lost 2 bases, and 14 bases lay between the germline ends. The germline V gene encodes CDR1 SGHRS and CDR2 YFSETQ. DNA of the CDR3: TGCGCCAGCAGCCCCGGGGCTTCATCCACAGATACGCAGTATTTT. This gives the protein CASSPGASSTDTQYF.

The V call is TRBV4-1, the J call TRBJ2-1, with D possibly matching TRBD2 (8 bases). Between the trimmed V and J ends, which lost 0 bases and 3 bases, there was a span of 15 bases. CDR3 size: 17 residues. CDR1 and CDR2 from the germline V gene are MGHRA and YSYEKL. The CDR3 DNA reads as TGCGCCAGCAGCCAAGATTTAGCGGGACAGTTCTACAATGAGCAGTTCTTC. Its protein product is CASSQDLAGQFYNEQFF.

The CDR3 DNA sequence: TGTGCCAGTAGTATAGGGGTAGGACTGGGCTCCTACGAGCAGTACTTC. Protein: CASSIGVGLGSYEQYF. The rearrangement uses TRBV19 and TRBJ2-5, with a tentative D call TRBD2 (5 bases). The DNA matches TRBJ2-7 better at its end, which makes the J call doubtful. This CDR3 contains 16 residues. Per germline, CDR1 LNHDA and CDR2 SQIVND (reference sequence).

The chain is built from TRBV9 and TRBJ2-1, with 8 positions matching TRBD2. The germline CDR1 and CDR2 sequences are SGDLS and YYNGEE. This CDR3 spans 16 amino acids. V gave up 0 bases and J gave up 1 base; unmatched junction bases: 3. The CDR3 protein is CASSVDAGGSYNEQFF. For the CDR3, the DNA is TGTGCCAGCAGCGTAGATGCGGGAGGTTCCTACAATGAGCAGTTCTTC.

CDR3 sequence (DNA): TGTGCCAGTAGCCCTGCGGTGGTTGGCTATGGCTACACCTTC. This translates into CASSPAVVGYGYTF. The chain combines TRBV19 with TRBJ1-2; D remains ambiguous. The CDR3 has 14 amino acids. With 6 bases removed from V and 4 bases from J, the gap between germline ends came to 15 bases. Germline V gene sequence: CDR1 LNHDA, CDR2 SQIVND (reference sequence).